The sequence of this TCR beta chain was determined in a study of response to subunit inactivated influenza vaccine. In its sample, this clonotype was seen a few times. The antigen remains undetermined. Findings and limits, study-wide: Authors suggested each seasonal influenza vaccination recruits few new T cells.

The CDR3 is 13 residues long. V was pared by 3 bases and J by 5 bases, with 2 bases of the junction left unmatched. Each CDR3 protein gets one entry after TCRdb re-called the RT-PCR reads with MiXCR. The sample carries about 650,000 distinct CDR3 sequences, about 15% recorded once. Sequenced here: PBMCs from blood, sampled less than 13 days after vaccination. This receptor was identified in a man between 50 and 59 years old who received an inactivated influenza vaccine. The gene calls are TRBV12-3 or TRBV12-4 and TRBJ2-7, with 9 bases matching TRBD1. The CDR3 here is CASSLRTGDEQYF. The CDR3 DNA reads TGTGCCAGCAGTTTGAGGACAGGGGACGAGCAGTACTTC.